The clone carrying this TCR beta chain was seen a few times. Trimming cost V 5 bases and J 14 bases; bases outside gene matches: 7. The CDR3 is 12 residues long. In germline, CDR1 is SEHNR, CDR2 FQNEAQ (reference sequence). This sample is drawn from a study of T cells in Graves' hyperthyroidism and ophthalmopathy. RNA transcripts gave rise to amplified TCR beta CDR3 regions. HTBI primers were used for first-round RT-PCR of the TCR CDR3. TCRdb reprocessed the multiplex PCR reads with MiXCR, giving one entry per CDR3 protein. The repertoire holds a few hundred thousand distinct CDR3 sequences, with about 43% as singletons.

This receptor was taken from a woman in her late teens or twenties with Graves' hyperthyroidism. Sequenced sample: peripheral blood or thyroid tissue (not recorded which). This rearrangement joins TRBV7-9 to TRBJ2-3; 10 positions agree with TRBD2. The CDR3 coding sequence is TGTGCCAGCAGCCCAGGACTAGCGGCATGGTATTTT. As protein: CASSPGLAAWYF.